This entry features one T cell receptor (beta chain) sequence. What it binds is unknown. The data stem from a study of cytomegalovirus exposure and HLA in healthy donors. The assay was immunoSEQ multiplex PCR, and TCRdb's table has in-frame clones only and misses some. The data show about 260,000 clones, 90% seen once. Germline V gene sequence: CDR1 SGHNT, CDR2 YENEEA. V lost 3 bases to trimming and J lost 2 bases; unmatched junction nucleotides: 11. This CDR3 has 19 amino acids. Findings and caveats of the study: Rare sequences made up most TCRs, while some public TCRs were found in many donors.

The V gene is TRBV11-3, the J gene TRBJ2-2; TRBD2 aligns across 11 bases. What was sequenced was PBMCs. The sequence was collected from a woman in her thirties in good health and CMV-seronegative. Written as DNA, the CDR3 is TGTGCCAGCAGCTTCTACCTGTCCCTAGCGGGAGGTAACACCGGGGAGCTGTTTTTT. Residues: CASSFYLSLAGGNTGELFF.